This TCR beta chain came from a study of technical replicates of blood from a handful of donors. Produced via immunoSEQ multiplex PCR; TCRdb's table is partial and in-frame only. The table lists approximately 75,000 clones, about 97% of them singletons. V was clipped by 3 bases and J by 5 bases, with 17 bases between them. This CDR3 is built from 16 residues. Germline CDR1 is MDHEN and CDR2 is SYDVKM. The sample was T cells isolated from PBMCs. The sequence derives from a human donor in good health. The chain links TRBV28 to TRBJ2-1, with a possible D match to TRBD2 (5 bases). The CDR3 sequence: CASSLVSGSVHNEQFF. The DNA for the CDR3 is TGTGCCAGCAGTTTGGTATCGGGATCGGTCCACAATGAGCAGTTCTTC.